This T cell receptor (beta chain) was identified in a study of blood T cell repertoires in COVID-19. This clone was detected once. Germline V lookup: CDR1 LGHDT, CDR2 YNNKEL (reference sequence). CDR3 length equals 17 residues. The V gene end was trimmed by 0 bases and the J gene end by 3 bases; junction bases not matched to a gene: 7. Using immunoSEQ multiplex PCR, the repertoire was profiled, and TCRdb retains in-frame clones only, with some absent. The table includes under 95,000 clones, around 80% detected once. Source material: peripheral blood. The V and J genes are TRBV3-1 (or the pseudogene TRBV3-2) and TRBJ2-2, with 7 bases fitting TRBD2. This sequence originates from a woman over 75 with acute or convalescent COVID-19. CDR3 nucleotide sequence: TGTGCCAGCAGCCAAGATTATTTGGGAGGGGACACCGGGGAGCTGTTTTTT. It yields the protein CASSQDYLGGDTGELFF.